The entry below describes one T cell receptor (beta chain). This record belongs to a study of blood T cells in healthy people across ages. Every donor provided roughly 10 milliliters of peripheral blood. In germline, CDR1 is WSHSY, CDR2 SAAADI. Trimming cost V 4 bases and J 14 bases; bases outside gene matches: 15. This CDR3 spans 16 amino acids. The authors ran a second PCR of 7 to 11 cycles using a sample-barcoded 5' primer and a J-beta primer mix. TCRdb passed the 5' RACE reads through MiXCR, listing each CDR3 protein once. Altogether over 700,000 distinct CDR3 sequences are present, 53% being singletons, with the ten largest covering roughly 37%.

What was sequenced was blood. The J gene is TRBJ2-3, the V gene TRBV10-2; the match to TRBD2 covers 13 bases. The clonotype was recovered from an elderly man in good health. The CDR3 here is CASSGLLAGGRGYAYF. CDR3 nucleotides: TGCGCCAGCAGTGGATTACTAGCGGGAGGGCGGGGATACGCGTATTTT.